The 29 T cell receptor beta chains in this list originate from one sample, sequenced in a study of CD4 T cells in relation to SARS-CoV-2 and coronaviruses. Repertoires were generated with immunoSEQ multiplex PCR, while TCRdb's copy carries only in-frame clones and drops some. The table records 30,000 to 45,000 clones, roughly 83% of them present only once. Antigens of these TCRs are unknown. Sequencing was performed on naive CD4+ T cells from PBMCs, cultured in vitro. Subset given: naive CD4+ T cells isolated by negative enrichment. The source of these receptors is an adult with COVID-19.

This rearrangement joins TRBV28 to TRBJ2-7, with no clear D. The CDR3 is made up of 12 amino acids. V lost 6 bases and J 4 bases, leaving 10 bases between the germline ends. The V gene's germline CDR1 is MDHEN and CDR2 SYDVKM. CDR3 DNA: TGTGCCAGCAGAGGCAGAGAATACGAGCAGTACTTC. It codes for CASRGREYEQYF.

The CDR3 nucleotides are TGTGCCAGCAGCTTAAATCGGCGGGACGAGCAGTACTTC. This gives the protein CASSLNRRDEQYF. This chain links TRBV7-3 with TRBJ2-7; a weak D match, TRBD2 (5 bases). The CDR3 is made up of 13 amino acids. V lost 1 base, J lost 5 bases, and 9 bases lay in between. Per germline, CDR1 SGHTA and CDR2 FQGTGA. The entire variable domain, with the rest obtained from reference TRBV7-3 and TRBJ2-7, is as follows: GAGVSQTPSNKVTEKGKYVELRCDPISGHTALYWYRQSLGQGPEFLIYFQGTGAADDSGLPNDRFFAVRPEGSVSTLKIQRTERGDSAVYLCASSLNRRDEQYFGPGTRLTVT.

V usage is TRBV7-2 and J usage is TRBJ2-3; TRBD2 matches at 12 bases. The CDR3 loop spans 14 amino acids. Germline CDR1 is SGHTA and CDR2 is FQGNSA. Trimming at V came to 8 bases and at J to 2 bases, leaving 2 bases not matched to a gene. The CDR3 loop is CASRLAGATDTQYF. In DNA, the CDR3 is TGTGCCAGCCGACTAGCGGGAGCCACAGATACGCAGTATTTT.

This chain joins TRBV27 and TRBJ1-3, with no clear D. Germline values: CDR1 MNHEY, CDR2 SMNVEV (reference sequence). CDR3 length: 13 amino acids. The V end lost 6 bases, the J end lost 1 base, and 7 bases lay between the germline ends. The CDR3 DNA sequence: TGTGCCAGCAGGAGTATATCTGGAAACACCATATATTTT. Amino acids: CASRSISGNTIYF.

The chain recombines TRBV6-5 with TRBJ1-1; D possibly corresponds to TRBD1 (5 bases). Germline V lookup: CDR1 MNHEY, CDR2 SVGAGI. The CDR3 is 13 residues long. Trimming took off 7 bases at V and 1 base at J, with 10 bases between the two ends. The CDR3 sequence is CASKRQGNTEAFF. CDR3 bases: TGTGCCAGCAAACGTCAGGGGAACACTGAAGCTTTCTTT.

The chain uses TRBV28 and TRBJ2-2, with a tentative D call TRBD2 (7 bases). The CDR3 length is 15 residues. Germline CDR1 is MDHEN and CDR2 is SYDVKM. Deletions cut 6 bases from V and 5 bases from J, with 16 bases between. This CDR3 reads CASRGGGSGTGELFF. CDR3 nucleotides: TGTGCCAGCAGGGGAGGGGGGAGTGGGACCGGGGAGCTGTTTTTT.

This chain links TRBV7-3 with TRBJ2-2, with 14 bases that match TRBD2. V lost 4 bases and J lost 5; bases outside the gene matches: 3. This CDR3 region has 16 residues. Germline V CDR1 and CDR2: SGHTA, FQGTGA. CDR3 sequence (DNA): TGTGCCAGCAGCTCCCGGACTAGCGGGAGGACCGGGGAGCTGTTTTTT. It specifies CASSSRTSGRTGELFF.

The CDR3 loop reads CASSQGTHLAGGGYNEQFF. CDR3 nucleotides: TGTGCCAGCAGCCAAGGAACACATCTAGCGGGGGGTGGATACAATGAGCAGTTCTTC. The chain recombines TRBV3-1 (or the pseudogene TRBV3-2) with TRBJ2-1; TRBD2 aligns across 11 bases. CDR3 length: 19 amino acids. Germline CDR1 is LGHDT and CDR2 is YNNKEL (reference sequence). V was pared by 1 base and J by 4 bases, with 12 bases of the junction left unmatched.

The CDR3 reads CASRRGSDNSPLHF. CDR3 bases: TGTGCCAGCAGACGGGGCTCTGATAATTCACCCCTCCACTTT. V gene TRBV28 combines with J gene TRBJ1-6, with a weak D call TRBD1 (5 bases). Germline CDR1 MDHEN, CDR2 SYDVKM. The CDR3 sequence is 14 residues long. Trimming stripped 6 bases from V and 5 bases from J, with 11 bases between.

The V call is TRBV2, the J call TRBJ2-7; a possible D gene is TRBD1 (5 bases). With 2 bases removed from V and 2 bases from J, the gap between germline ends came to 16 bases. The germline V gene encodes CDR1 SNHLY and CDR2 FYNNEI. CDR3 length: 16 amino acids. CDR3 protein: CASSEKLGAAAYEQYF. The CDR3 DNA follows: TGTGCCAGCAGTGAAAAATTAGGGGCGGCCGCCTACGAGCAGTACTTC.

The chain recombines TRBV19 with TRBJ2-4; 7 bases match TRBD1. Germline assignment: CDR1 LNHDA and CDR2 SQIVND (reference sequence). V was clipped by 3 bases and J by 1 base; unmatched bases: 15. The CDR3 is made up of 19 amino acids. CDR3 in amino acids: CASSIYAGGRLGAKNIQYF. CDR3 coding DNA: TGTGCCAGTAGTATCTATGCAGGGGGACGTCTCGGGGCCAAAAACATTCAGTACTTC.

The chain recombines TRBV27 with TRBJ2-1; D remains ambiguous. In germline, CDR1 is MNHEY, CDR2 SMNVEV (reference sequence). V was pared by 2 bases and J by 0 bases, with 5 bases between. The CDR3 runs 14 residues. The CDR3 loop reads CASSLEHSYNEQFF. In DNA, the CDR3 is TGTGCCAGCAGTTTAGAACACTCCTACAATGAGCAGTTCTTC.

The chain uses TRBV13 and TRBJ2-3, with D tentatively TRBD2 (6 bases). The CDR3 loop spans 14 amino acids. V lost 5 bases and J lost 0, with 9 bases in between. CDR1 and CDR2 from the germline V gene are PRHDT and FYEKMQ (reference sequence). CDR3 DNA sequence: TGTGCCAGCAGCGCCGGGACTAGCACAGATACGCAGTATTTT. This gives the protein CASSAGTSTDTQYF.

The rearrangement uses TRBV18 and TRBJ2-3; no firm D call. The CDR3 loop spans 11 amino acids. Germline-derived CDR1 and CDR2 are KGHSH and LQKENI. V was clipped by 7 bases and J by 5 bases, with 7 bases between them. CDR3 sequence reads: CASFIEDTQYF. CDR3 DNA: TGTGCCAGCTTTATAGAAGATACGCAGTATTTT.

The rearrangement uses TRBV7-9 and TRBJ2-1; 9 bases map to TRBD2. Germline V gene lookup returns CDR1 SEHNR and CDR2 FQNEAQ (reference sequence). Trimming cost V 5 bases and J 3 bases; bases outside gene matches: 8. CDR3 length equals 16 residues. The DNA of the CDR3 is TGTGCCAGCAGCCCAAGACTAGCGGTAGGCTACAATGAGCAGTTCTTC. Its protein is CASSPRLAVGYNEQFF.

The chain joins TRBV7-9 to TRBJ1-1, with TRBD1 as a possible D gene (6 bases). Germline CDR1 and CDR2: SEHNR and FQNEAQ (reference sequence). The length of the CDR3 is 15 residues. Trimming took off 2 bases at V and 5 bases at J, with 15 bases between the two ends. The CDR3 here is CASSLSQGYGTEAFF. The DNA of the CDR3 is TGTGCCAGCAGCTTAAGCCAGGGGTATGGTACTGAAGCTTTCTTT.

The chain carries TRBV24-1 and TRBJ2-3, with D uncertain. The CDR3 extends over 12 amino acids. CDR1 is KGHDR and CDR2 is SFDVKD in the germline V gene. The V end lost 9 bases, the J end lost 0 bases, and 6 bases lay between the germline ends. The CDR3 bases are TGTGCCACCGGTGGGAGCACAGATACGCAGTATTTT. Its protein product is CATGGSTDTQYF.

CDR3 region: CASSVGYSIAKNIQYF. In DNA form, the CDR3 reads TGTGCCAGCAGCGTAGGATACAGCATAGCCAAAAACATTCAGTACTTC. The chain has TRBV9 and TRBJ2-4; D is ambiguous. Trimming removed 0 bases from V and 0 bases from J, with 10 bases in between. The CDR3 has 16 residues. Per germline, CDR1 SGDLS and CDR2 YYNGEE.

This chain joins TRBV2 and TRBJ2-5; D is possibly TRBD2 (5 bases). Germline values: CDR1 SNHLY, CDR2 FYNNEI. This CDR3 is 15 amino acids long. V was cut by 4 bases and J by 5 bases, with 17 bases left in between. CDR3 in DNA: TGTGCCAGCAGTGTACTAGGCCTACCTGATGAGACCCAGTACTTC. Its translation is CASSVLGLPDETQYF.

CDR3 nucleotide sequence: TGTGCCAGCAGCCGACGGCCAAAGGCCTCATCTGGAAACACCATATATTTT. Translated: CASSRRPKASSGNTIYF. The rearrangement links TRBV7-9 to TRBJ1-3, with no clear D. V shed 5 bases and J shed 1 base, with 18 bases lying between them. Germline loops: CDR1 SEHNR, CDR2 FQNEAQ (reference sequence). CDR3 length: 17 amino acids.

The V and J genes are TRBV12-3 or TRBV12-4 and TRBJ2-1; D unclear. This CDR3 spans 11 amino acids. Trimming took off 1 base at V and 12 bases at J, with 7 bases between the two ends. CDR3 DNA: TGTGCCAGCAGTTTAGGACCCGGGCAGTTCTTC. Protein product: CASSLGPGQFF.

The chain links TRBV7-6 to TRBJ2-1, with 8 bases fitting TRBD1. The CDR3 length is 15 residues. Germline lookup yields CDR1 SGHVS and CDR2 FNYEAQ. J lost 7 bases, V lost 5 bases, and 10 bases had no gene match. This CDR3 is CASSPGTGGLNEQFF. CDR3 coding DNA: TGTGCCAGCAGCCCCGGCACAGGGGGTTTGAATGAGCAGTTCTTC.

This clone appeared a single time. The rearrangement joins TRBV2 to TRBJ1-1; D is unresolved. The CDR3 is 14 residues long. V lost 5 bases and J 5 bases, leaving 15 bases between the germline ends. Germline V gives CDR1 SNHLY, CDR2 FYNNEI. The CDR3 DNA reads TGTGCCAGCAGTCGTATTGTATCATTGACTGAAGCTTTCTTT. It specifies CASSRIVSLTEAFF.

The chain has TRBV6-2 or TRBV6-3 and TRBJ2-7; TRBD2 matches 8 bases. The CDR3 is made up of 14 amino acids. V shed 3 bases and J 3 bases; nucleotides not matched to a gene: 4. Germline V gene data show CDR1 as MNHEY and CDR2 as SVGEGT. The DNA of the CDR3 is TGTGCCAGCAGTTATGGGCGGGAGGACTACGAGCAGTACTTC. This gives the protein CASSYGREDYEQYF.

The rearrangement links TRBV6-4 to TRBJ2-3; D gene unclear. CDR3 length: 14 amino acids. The V gene's germline CDR1 is MRHNA and CDR2 SNTAGT. The ends were cut back, 6 bases at V and 1 base at J, with 11 bases in the middle. The DNA of the CDR3 is TGTGCCAGCAGGCCGACATCGCGCACAGATACGCAGTATTTT. Its translation: CASRPTSRTDTQYF.

This clone has just one count. The V gene is TRBV7-6, the J gene TRBJ2-1, with TRBD2 matching over 9 bases. CDR1 and CDR2 from the germline V gene are SGHVS and FNYEAQ. The J segment lost 1 base and the V segment lost 2 bases, leaving 15 bases of the junction unmatched. The CDR3 contains 20 residues. The CDR3 region has the DNA TGTGCCAGCAGCTTAAAACAATCTCCGGTAGCGGGAGATTCCTACAATGAGCAGTTCTTC. It translates to CASSLKQSPVAGDSYNEQFF.

The chain uses TRBV5-1 and TRBJ2-1, with 7 bases that match TRBD2. Germline CDR1 and CDR2: SGHRS and YFSETQ. J was trimmed by 9 bases and V by 4 bases; bases with no gene match: 13. The CDR3 totals 15 residues. The CDR3 spells CASSLWTRIRLEQFF. The CDR3 region has the DNA TGCGCCAGCAGCCTCTGGACTAGGATCCGTCTTGAGCAGTTCTTC.

J is TRBJ2-1 and V is TRBV7-9; 9 bases line up with TRBD1. V lost 5 bases to trimming and J lost 4 bases; unmatched junction nucleotides: 6. This CDR3 region has 15 residues. Germline V gene sequence: CDR1 SEHNR, CDR2 FQNEAQ (reference sequence). The CDR3 DNA is TGTGCCAGCAGCGCAACAGGGGGCTCTTACAATGAGCAGTTCTTC. This gives the protein CASSATGGSYNEQFF.

In this sample, this clone turned up once. The V gene is TRBV5-4, the J gene TRBJ2-3; possibly TRBD2 for D (6 bases). Trimming took 1 base from V and 4 from J, leaving 13 bases between them. Germline CDR1 reads SGHNT; CDR2 reads YYREEE (reference sequence). The CDR3 has 15 amino acids. The CDR3 DNA sequence: TGTGCCAGCAGCTTGAGGAGGGCCCGACCAGATACGCAGTATTTT. This translates into CASSLRRARPDTQYF.